A single TCR beta chain is shown here with its context. In this sample, this clonotype turned up a few times. No cognate antigen has been identified for it. The sample holds no much larger clone one base away, and base qualities are not on file. The meaning of the sample's time point label: blood at routine non-recurrence follow-up after resection. Whole RNA extracted from tumor and nontumor lung tissue, or from cryopreserved PBMC samples, was used for TCR sequencing without cell sorting. Patients were selected for TCR sequencing only if sufficient RNA was available from at least two tumor regions. The CDR3 has 13 amino acids, counting the end cysteine and phenylalanine. This entry keeps only the CDR3 DNA: 39 bases, framed from base 1. The germline V gene provides CDR1 ENHRY and CDR2 SYGVKD. Trimming at the junction amounts to 6 bases on V and 2 bases on J, and the germline ends lie 10 bases apart.

The data are from a study of spatial heterogeneity in lung cancer (dated by TCRdb to between 2019 and 2020). Concerning the study at large: Samples were obtained from roughly 72 patients with early-stage, untreated non-small cell lung cancer from the lung TRACERx cohort. In non-small cell lung cancer, the study quantitatively compared TCR alpha and beta repertoires across several tumor regions, matched nontumor lung, and blood. At surgery, 220 tumor regions, 64 matched nontumor lung samples and more than 55 PBMC samples were TCR-sequenced for both alpha and beta chains. Follow-up PBMC samples were sequenced whenever available, with a median time to follow-up of around two years after resection. In the raw uncorrected reads, each unique combination of TCR and UMI appeared more than ten times on average. More beta-chain than alpha-chain transcripts were consistently detected, likely reflecting higher beta-chain transcript abundance. The study linked features of the TCR repertoire to counts of nonsynonymous mutations, which were determined by whole-exome sequencing of tumor tissue. The investigation overall reported the following: Ubiquitous expanded tumor TCRs were detected in blood more often at tumor resection than at routine follow-up. Comparisons of baseline and follow-up blood repertoires included only around 14 patients. Additional single-cell paired TCR alpha and beta sequencing was considered necessary to confirm, at a functional level, the hypothesis that regional TCRs recognize regional mutations.

Receptors were amplified or captured by 5' RACE. TCRdb lists the instrument as NextSeq 500. In the TCR library protocol, a unique molecular identifier was attached to each TCR cDNA molecule so that PCR and sequencing errors could be corrected. The published analysis was carried out like this. Decombinator tools were used for TCR identification, UMI-based error correction and CDR3 extraction. TCRs above a frequency of 2 per 1,000, corresponding to the top 1% of the tumor frequency distribution, were defined as expanded. Each repertoire was subsampled 100 times to 5,000 TCRs, after which Renyi diversity was computed with the R vegan package. To build CDR3 similarity networks, amino acid triplet string-kernel similarity was used, and CDR3s were connected when their pairwise similarity was above 0.82. TCRdb reanalyzed the raw reads on its own, using fastp at Q25 for trimming and MiXCR for clone calling, and kept in-frame beta chains. Rows with a matching CDR3 protein are joined into one entry that keeps the most common DNA and genes. TCRdb's processing, not the authors', yielded these V and J calls. The sample table shows 95,000 to 120,000 distinct CDR3 sequences, and 11% are seen once. 20% to 30% of the sample goes to the ten largest clones.

The sample was PBMCs, taken at follow-up. Recombination connected TRBV10-3 to TRBJ2-5, and the D gene may be TRBD2, 7 bases matching. This sequence was found in a female donor with early-stage non-small cell lung cancer. The CDR3 reads as follows: CAIRGGGQETQYF. The nucleotides are TGTGCCATCAGGGGAGGGGGACAAGAGACCCAGTACTTC.